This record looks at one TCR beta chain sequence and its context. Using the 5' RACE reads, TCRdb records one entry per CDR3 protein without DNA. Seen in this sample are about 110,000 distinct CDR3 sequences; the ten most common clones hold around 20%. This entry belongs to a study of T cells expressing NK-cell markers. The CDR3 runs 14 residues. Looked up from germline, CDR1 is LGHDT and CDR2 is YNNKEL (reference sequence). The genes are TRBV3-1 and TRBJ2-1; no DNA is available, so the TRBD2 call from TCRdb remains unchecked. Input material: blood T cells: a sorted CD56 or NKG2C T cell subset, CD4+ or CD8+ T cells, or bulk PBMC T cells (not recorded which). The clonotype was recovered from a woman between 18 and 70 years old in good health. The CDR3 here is CASSQTARGNEQFF.